Each of the 11 T cell receptor beta chains below was sequenced from the same sample in a study of blood T cell repertoires in COVID-19. This table comes from immunoSEQ multiplex PCR, and its TCRdb copy is limited to in-frame clones, with some not included. The table has 200,000 or so clones, roughly nine tenths seen once. Sequencing was carried out using peripheral blood. These receptors originate from a woman between 45 and 60 years old with acute or convalescent COVID-19.

V usage is TRBV7-8 and J usage is TRBJ1-1; TRBD1 matches 8 bases. The CDR3 is made up of 16 amino acids. The germline V gene has CDR1 SGHVS and CDR2 FQNEAQ. J was trimmed by 5 bases and V by 0 bases; bases with no gene match: 8. For the CDR3, the DNA is TGTGCCAGCAGCTTAGCCCCTCAGGGGGCTTGGACTGAAGCTTTCTTT. Encoded protein: CASSLAPQGAWTEAFF.

The J gene is TRBJ1-4, the V gene TRBV2, with 8 nucleotides matching TRBD1. Germline CDR1 and CDR2: SNHLY and FYNNEI. Trimming removed 4 bases from V and 7 bases from J; junction bases left unmatched: 8. The CDR3 contains 15 residues. This CDR3 reads CASSAAGGFFEKLFF. CDR3 in DNA: TGTGCCAGCAGTGCGGCAGGGGGCTTTTTTGAAAAACTGTTTTTT.

This clone was seen ten or more times. This chain joins TRBV7-2 and TRBJ1-1, with D possibly being TRBD1 (6 bases). Germline V CDR1 and CDR2: SGHTA, FQGNSA. The CDR3 loop spans 15 amino acids. V lost 1 base to trimming and J lost 4 bases, with 13 bases between them. The CDR3 DNA follows: TGTGCCAGCAGCTTAGATTGGAGGGGGGGCACTGAAGCTTTCTTT. Residues: CASSLDWRGGTEAFF.

The chain uses TRBV5-4 and TRBJ2-5, with a tentative D call TRBD2 (5 bases). Trimming took 3 bases from V and 0 from J, leaving 9 bases between them. The CDR3 runs to 14 residues. Germline CDR1 reads SGHNT; CDR2 reads YYREEE (reference sequence). For the CDR3, the DNA is TGTGCCAGCAGCTCCTCCGGGAACCAAGAGACCCAGTACTTC. Translating gives CASSSSGNQETQYF.

The chain recombines TRBV9 with TRBJ2-7, with a tentative D call TRBD2 (5 bases). The CDR3 sequence is 13 residues long. Trimming stripped 0 bases from V and 7 bases from J, with 11 bases between. Germline loops: CDR1 SGDLS, CDR2 YYNGEE. CDR3 nucleotides: TGTGCCAGCAGCGTAGCTACCTCGGGGGAGCAGTACTTC. It encodes CASSVATSGEQYF.

The gene calls are TRBV18 and TRBJ2-7; no firm D call. Trimming took off 3 bases at V and 3 bases at J, with 9 bases between the two ends. In germline, CDR1 is KGHSH, CDR2 LQKENI. The CDR3 is made up of 13 amino acids. CDR3 nucleotides: TGTGCCAGCTCACCGGGCCAGAACTACGAGCAGTACTTC. As protein: CASSPGQNYEQYF.

The V and J genes are TRBV19 and TRBJ1-2, with 7 bases fitting TRBD1. The CDR3 is made up of 14 amino acids. In germline, CDR1 is LNHDA, CDR2 SQIVND (reference sequence). Trimming removed 6 bases from V and 4 bases from J; junction bases left unmatched: 8. CDR3 loop: CASSHERTGYGYTF. CDR3 in DNA: TGTGCCAGTAGCCACGAAAGGACAGGCTATGGCTACACCTTC.

The V call is TRBV20-1, the J call TRBJ2-7; D not resolved. The germline V gene has CDR1 DFQATT and CDR2 SNEGSKA (reference sequence). The germline V and J ends were trimmed by 3 bases and 0 bases, with 3 bases remaining between them. The CDR3 is made up of 11 amino acids. The CDR3 region is CSARSSYEQYF. In nucleotides, the CDR3 is TGCAGTGCTAGGAGCTCCTACGAGCAGTACTTC.

The rearrangement joins TRBV2 to TRBJ2-4, with TRBD2 matching over 7 bases. The V segment lost 8 bases and the J segment 0 bases; nucleotides outside the gene matches: 7. CDR1 and CDR2 from the germline V gene are SNHLY and FYNNEI. The CDR3 consists of 15 residues. This chain's CDR3 is CASGGGVLAKNIQYF. The CDR3 nucleotides read TGTGCCAGCGGTGGGGGGGTTCTAGCCAAAAACATTCAGTACTTC.

The chain recombines TRBV6-5 with TRBJ2-3; 10 nucleotides match TRBD2. With 4 bases clipped from V and 6 bases from J, the junction kept 10 bases outside the gene matches. The CDR3 is 16 amino acids. CDR1 is MNHEY, CDR2 SVGAGI, per germline. In nucleotides, the CDR3 is TGTGCCAGCAGTTCCATCGGGCTAGCGGGAGTTGATACGCAGTATTTT. This translates into CASSSIGLAGVDTQYF.

This chain connects TRBV5-4 to TRBJ2-1; D might be TRBD2 (5 bases). Per the germline V gene, CDR1 is SGHNT and CDR2 is YYREEE (reference sequence). The ends were cut back, 1 base at V and 2 bases at J, with 10 bases in the middle. CDR3 length: 15 amino acids. CDR3: CASSLKGSTYNEQFF. In nucleotides, the CDR3 is TGTGCCAGCAGCTTGAAAGGGAGTACCTACAATGAGCAGTTCTTC. The entire variable domain, with the rest obtained from reference TRBV5-4 and TRBJ2-1, is as follows: ETGVTQSPTHLIKTRGQQVTLRCSSQSGHNTVSWYQQALGQGPQFIFQYYREEENGRGNFPPRFSGLQFPNYSSELNVNALELDDSALYLCASSLKGSTYNEQFFGPGTRLTVL.